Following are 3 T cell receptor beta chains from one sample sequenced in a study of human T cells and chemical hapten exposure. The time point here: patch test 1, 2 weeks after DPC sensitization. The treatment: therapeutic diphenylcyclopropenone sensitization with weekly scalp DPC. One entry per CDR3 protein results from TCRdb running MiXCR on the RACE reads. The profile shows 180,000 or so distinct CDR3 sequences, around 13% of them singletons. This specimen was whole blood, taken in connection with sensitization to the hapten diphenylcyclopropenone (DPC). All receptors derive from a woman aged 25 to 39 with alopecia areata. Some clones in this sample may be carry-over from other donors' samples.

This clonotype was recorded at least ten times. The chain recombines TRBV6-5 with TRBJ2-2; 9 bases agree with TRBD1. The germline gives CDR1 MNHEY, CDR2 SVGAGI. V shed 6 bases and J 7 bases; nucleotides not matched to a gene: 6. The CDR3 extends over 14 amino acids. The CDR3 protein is CASSQTGGIGELFF. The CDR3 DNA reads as TGTGCCAGCAGCCAAACAGGGGGCATCGGGGAGCTGTTTTTT.

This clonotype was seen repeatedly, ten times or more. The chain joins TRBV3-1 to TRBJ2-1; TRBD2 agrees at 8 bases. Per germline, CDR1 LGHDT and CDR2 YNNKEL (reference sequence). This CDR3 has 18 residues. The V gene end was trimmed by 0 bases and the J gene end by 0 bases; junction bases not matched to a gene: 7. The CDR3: CASSQDLVAGSSYNEQFF. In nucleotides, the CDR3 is TGTGCCAGCAGCCAAGATCTTGTAGCGGGGAGCTCCTACAATGAGCAGTTCTTC.

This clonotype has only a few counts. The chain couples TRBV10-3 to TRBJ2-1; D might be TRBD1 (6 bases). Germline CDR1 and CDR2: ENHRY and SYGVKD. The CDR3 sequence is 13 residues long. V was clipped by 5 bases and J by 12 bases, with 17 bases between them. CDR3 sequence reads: CAISQGWEIGQFF. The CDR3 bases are TGTGCCATCAGTCAGGGGTGGGAGATCGGGCAGTTCTTC.